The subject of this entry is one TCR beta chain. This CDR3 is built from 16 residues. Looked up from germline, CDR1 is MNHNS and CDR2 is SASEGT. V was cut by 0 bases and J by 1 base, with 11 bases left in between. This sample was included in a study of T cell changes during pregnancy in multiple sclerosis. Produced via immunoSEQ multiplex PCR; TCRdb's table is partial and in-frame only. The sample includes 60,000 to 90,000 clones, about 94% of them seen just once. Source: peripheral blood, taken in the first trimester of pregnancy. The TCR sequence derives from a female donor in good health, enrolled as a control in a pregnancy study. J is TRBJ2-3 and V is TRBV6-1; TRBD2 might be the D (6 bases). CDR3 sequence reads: CASSEAPGGGTDTQYF. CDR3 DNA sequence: TGTGCCAGCAGTGAAGCTCCCGGGGGAGGCACAGATACGCAGTATTTT.